This entry lists 13 T cell receptor beta chains sequenced from one sample in a study of blood T cell repertoires in COVID-19. Using immunoSEQ multiplex PCR, the repertoire was profiled, and TCRdb retains in-frame clones only, with some absent. Altogether approximately 120,000 clones are present, roughly 88% being singletons, with the ten largest covering approximately 5%. The material sequenced was peripheral blood. Every receptor here comes from a human donor in a cohort sampled during active COVID-19.

This clone was counted between two and nine times. The chain employs TRBV5-8 and TRBJ1-2; 9 nucleotides agree with TRBD1. Germline V gene data show CDR1 as SGHTS and CDR2 as YDEGEE. The ends lost 4 bases at V and 4 bases at J; junction bases unmatched: 11. The CDR3 runs 16 residues. The DNA for the CDR3 is TGTGCCAGCAGCGTGCAAGGACAGGGGAAAGTCTATGGCTACACCTTC. Its protein product is CASSVQGQGKVYGYTF.

In its sample, this clone was seen a few times. The V gene is TRBV7-9, the J gene TRBJ2-7, with 10 bases that match TRBD1. Germline CDR1 reads SEHNR; CDR2 reads FQNEAQ (reference sequence). Trimming cost V 6 bases and J 6 bases; bases outside gene matches: 8. This CDR3 is built from 14 residues. CDR3 sequence: CASSSGTGVTEQYF. The CDR3 nucleotides are TGTGCCAGCAGTTCCGGGACAGGGGTTACCGAGCAGTACTTC.

This clone was recorded once. The chain uses TRBV2 and TRBJ1-2, with D possibly matching TRBD1 (6 bases). The germline V gene has CDR1 SNHLY and CDR2 FYNNEI. V lost 4 bases and J lost 5, with 11 bases in between. The CDR3 is 13 residues long. CDR3 nucleotides: TGTGCCAGCAGTGGACAGGCAAAATATGGCTACACCTTC. Encoded protein: CASSGQAKYGYTF.

The gene calls are TRBV5-1 and TRBJ2-7, with D possibly being TRBD2 (5 bases). V was shortened by 2 bases and J by 0 bases, with 9 bases between the two germline ends. The CDR3 is made up of 14 amino acids. The V gene's germline CDR1 is SGHRS and CDR2 YFSETQ. CDR3 nucleotides: TGCGCCAGCAGCTTTACTGGGAGCTCCTACGAGCAGTACTTC. It is translated as CASSFTGSSYEQYF.

The chain is built from TRBV5-1 and TRBJ2-1; 9 nucleotides agree with TRBD2. V dropped 0 bases and J dropped 4; count of bases not matched to a gene: 2. The CDR3 loop spans 15 amino acids. Looked up from germline, CDR1 is SGHRS and CDR2 is YFSETQ. The CDR3 DNA is TGCGCCAGCAGCTTGGGGACTAGCGAGTACAATGAGCAGTTCTTC. This gives the protein CASSLGTSEYNEQFF. Combining the CDR3 with reference TRBV5-1 and TRBJ2-1 gives the whole variable domain KAGVTQTPRYLIKTRGQQVTLSCSPISGHRSVSWYQQTPGQGLQFLFEYFSETQRNKGNFPGRFSGRQFSNSRSEMNVSTLELGDSALYLCASSLGTSEYNEQFFGPGTRLTVL.

On this clone itself: The sample holds other DNA sequences that translate to the same CDR3. The chain uses TRBV5-1 and TRBJ1-1; D unclear. This CDR3 is 15 amino acids long. The germline gives CDR1 SGHRS, CDR2 YFSETQ. Trimming shortened V by 1 base and J by 0 bases, and 10 bases separated the two germline ends. CDR3 bases: TGCGCCAGCAGCTTGCTCCCCGGAGTGAACACTGAAGCTTTCTTT. Amino acids: CASSLLPGVNTEAFF.

This chain uses TRBV25-1 with TRBJ2-5, with no clear D. CDR1 and CDR2 (germline): MGHDK, SYGVNS. Between the trimmed V and J ends, which lost 6 bases and 5 bases, there was a span of 7 bases. This CDR3 has 11 amino acids. The CDR3 sequence is CASSSRETQYF. The CDR3, as DNA: TGTGCCAGCAGCTCTCGGGAGACCCAGTACTTC.

The chain couples TRBV2 to TRBJ2-5; 8 positions agree with TRBD1. V gave up 6 bases and J gave up 2 bases; unmatched junction bases: 5. Germline V gene lookup returns CDR1 SNHLY and CDR2 FYNNEI. This CDR3 is built from 14 residues. This CDR3 is CASRSGTGQETQYF. The CDR3 nucleotides read TGTGCCAGCAGGTCCGGGACAGGACAAGAGACCCAGTACTTC.

The chain links TRBV9 to TRBJ2-2, with D tentatively TRBD1 (5 bases). V lost 3 bases to trimming and J lost 3 bases, with 9 bases between them. This CDR3 has 14 amino acids. Germline assignment: CDR1 SGDLS and CDR2 YYNGEE. The CDR3 DNA sequence: TGTGCCAGCAGCGCCGACAGATACACCGGGGAGCTGTTTTTT. Translated, it gives CASSADRYTGELFF.

The chain is built from TRBV29-1 and TRBJ2-5; weak D call: TRBD2 (6 bases). V was trimmed by 4 bases and J by 1 base, leaving 10 bases between them. There are 13 residues in the CDR3. Per germline, CDR1 SQVTM and CDR2 ANQGSEA. CDR3 region: CSVGGTSQETQYF. CDR3 sequence (DNA): TGCAGCGTTGGGGGGACTTCCCAAGAGACCCAGTACTTC.

This chain joins TRBV6-5 and TRBJ2-7, with 9 bases fitting TRBD1. V was pared by 6 bases and J by 6 bases, with 6 bases of the junction left unmatched. Germline values: CDR1 MNHEY, CDR2 SVGAGI. The CDR3 totals 13 residues. In DNA form, the CDR3 reads TGTGCCAGCAGATCGGGACAGGGAATCGAGCAGTACTTC. This encodes CASRSGQGIEQYF.

The rearrangement links TRBV18 to TRBJ2-7; no reliable D call. Trimming stripped 3 bases from V and 3 bases from J, with 9 bases between. Germline CDR1 and CDR2: KGHSH and LQKENI. This CDR3 is 13 amino acids long. This CDR3 reads CASSPSHSYEQYF. CDR3 nucleotide sequence: TGTGCCAGCTCACCGTCCCACAGCTACGAGCAGTACTTC.

J is TRBJ2-5 and V is TRBV15, with 12 bases matching TRBD2. This CDR3 contains 15 residues. The V segment lost 2 bases and the J segment 2 bases; nucleotides outside the gene matches: 0. Germline CDR1 is LNHNV and CDR2 is YYDKDF (reference sequence). The CDR3 nucleotides are TGTGCCACCAGCAGACTAGCGGGAGGGCAAGAGACCCAGTACTTC. It is translated as CATSRLAGGQETQYF.